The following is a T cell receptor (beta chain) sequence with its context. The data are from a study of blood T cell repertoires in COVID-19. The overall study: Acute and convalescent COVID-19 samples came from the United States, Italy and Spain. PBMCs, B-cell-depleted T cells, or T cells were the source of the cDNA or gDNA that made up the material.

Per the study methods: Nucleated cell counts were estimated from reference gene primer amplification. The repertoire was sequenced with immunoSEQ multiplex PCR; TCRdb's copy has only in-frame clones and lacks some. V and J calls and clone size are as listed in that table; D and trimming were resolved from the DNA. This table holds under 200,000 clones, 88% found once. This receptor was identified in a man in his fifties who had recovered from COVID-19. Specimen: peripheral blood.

The CDR3 loop reads CASSAGTAKETQYF. CDR3 bases: TGTGCCAGCAGCGCCGGGACAGCTAAAGAGACCCAGTACTTC. The chain employs TRBV7-2 and TRBJ2-5; 7 nucleotides match TRBD1. J gave up 3 bases and V 5 bases, and 6 bases lay outside the gene matches. CDR3 length equals 14 residues. Germline CDR1 is SGHTA and CDR2 is FQGNSA.